One and the same sample provided the 23 T cell receptor beta chains below, sequenced in a study of PD-1 blockade in classical Hodgkin lymphoma. Every patient was affected by relapse after autologous stem cell transplantation, while exposure to brentuximab vedotin was not uniform. Clones were read by immunoSEQ multiplex PCR, and TCRdb kept only the in-frame ones, dropping some. The sample lists about 36,000 clones; approximately 70% were seen once. Here the sequenced sample was peripheral blood mononuclear cells (PBMCs), taken before the second cycle of nivolumab. All receptors derive from a human donor with classical Hodgkin lymphoma.

This chain links TRBV7-2 with TRBJ1-1; possible D gene TRBD1, 5 bases. This CDR3 region has 12 residues. Trimming pared 0 bases from V and 10 bases from J, leaving 9 bases between. Germline V lookup: CDR1 SGHTA, CDR2 FQGNSA. This CDR3 is CASSLAGHPAFF. DNA for the CDR3: TGTGCCAGCAGCTTAGCGGGGCACCCAGCTTTCTTT.

The table lists this clone with a count of one. CDR3 region: CASSLLFRSPPGAIYEQYF. The CDR3 nucleotides read TGTGCCAGCAGCTTATTGTTCAGGTCTCCACCCGGGGCAATCTACGAGCAGTACTTC. This chain joins TRBV11-2 and TRBJ2-7; D tentatively reads TRBD1 or TRBD2 (5 bases each). CDR1 and CDR2 (germline): SGHAT, FQNNGV. V dropped 2 bases and J dropped 3 bases, with 26 bases sitting between them. This CDR3 region has 19 residues.

This chain's CDR3 is CASSLGVAGAETQYF. DNA for the CDR3: TGTGCCAGCAGCCTTGGGGTAGCGGGAGCAGAGACCCAGTACTTC. This chain uses TRBV7-3 with TRBJ2-5; 9 nucleotides align to TRBD2. The germline V gene has CDR1 SGHTA and CDR2 FQGTGA. The CDR3 spans 15 residues. The ends lost 5 bases at V and 4 bases at J; junction bases unmatched: 8.

Note on this clone: A single base separates this from a much larger clone, so it may be a read error. This chain links TRBV14 with TRBJ1-1; unclear D gene. The CDR3 extends over 14 amino acids. Trimming stripped 5 bases from V and 5 bases from J, with 15 bases between. Germline V CDR1 and CDR2: SGHDN, FVKESK. CDR3 DNA sequence: TGTGCCAGCAGCTTGGTAACGAGTCGGACTGAAGCTTTCTTT. Its protein is CASSLVTSRTEAFF.

V usage is TRBV19 and J usage is TRBJ1-5; perhaps TRBD1 as D (6 bases). The germline CDR1 and CDR2 sequences are LNHDA and SQIVND (reference sequence). Trimming took off 7 bases at V and 1 base at J, with 20 bases between the two ends. This CDR3 is built from 17 residues. CDR3 in DNA: TGTGCCAGTAACACTTGGACCAGGGGTGGGAGCAATCAGCCCCAGCATTTT. This translates into CASNTWTRGGSNQPQHF.

V and J are TRBV9 and TRBJ2-1, with TRBD2 matching over 11 bases. V was pared by 4 bases and J by 0 bases, with 0 bases of the junction left unmatched. Germline values: CDR1 SGDLS, CDR2 YYNGEE. There are 15 residues in the CDR3. CDR3 loop: CASSTSGSSYNEQFF. The DNA of the CDR3 is TGTGCCAGCAGCACTAGCGGGAGCTCCTACAATGAGCAGTTCTTC.

The DNA of the CDR3 is TGTGCCAGCAGTTCGCTAGCGGGATCCGATGAGCAGTTCTTC. Its protein product is CASSSLAGSDEQFF. The V and J genes are TRBV6-5 and TRBJ2-1; 9 nucleotides match TRBD2. Germline V CDR1 and CDR2: MNHEY, SVGAGI. V trimming: 4 bases; J trimming: 8 bases; junction bases outside the gene matches: 6. This CDR3 contains 14 residues.

The V call is TRBV27, the J call TRBJ2-1; TRBD2 agrees at 9 bases. Per the germline V gene, CDR1 is MNHEY and CDR2 is SMNVEV (reference sequence). V gave up 6 bases and J gave up 8 bases; unmatched junction bases: 11. The CDR3 sequence is 15 residues long. CDR3 nucleotide sequence: TGTGCCAGCAGCCTTGGGGCGGGGGGGCCCGATGAGCAGTTCTTC. This codes for CASSLGAGGPDEQFF.

This chain joins TRBV4-2 and TRBJ1-2; D remains unclear. CDR1 LGHNA and CDR2 YNFKEQ come from the germline V gene. The CDR3 contains 15 residues. V lost 0 bases and J 7 bases, leaving 15 bases between the germline ends. The CDR3 DNA follows: TGTGCCAGCAGCCAAGATCCGAAAGGGATAACTGGCTACACCTTC. Residues: CASSQDPKGITGYTF.

This chain connects TRBV19 to TRBJ1-6; TRBD1 is a possible D gene (5 bases). The V end lost 5 bases, the J end lost 8 bases, and 16 bases lay between the germline ends. Germline CDR1 is LNHDA and CDR2 is SQIVND (reference sequence). The length of the CDR3 is 15 residues. The CDR3 sequence is CASSVKAGGYSPLHF. CDR3 sequence (DNA): TGTGCCAGTAGTGTTAAGGCGGGGGGATATTCACCCCTCCACTTT.

The chain links TRBV7-2 to TRBJ1-1; the D gene is possibly TRBD1 (5 bases). Germline V gene data show CDR1 as SGHTA and CDR2 as FQGNSA. CDR3 length: 14 amino acids. V shed 5 bases and J shed 4 bases, with 14 bases lying between them. CDR3 protein: CASSPVGGRTEAFF. The CDR3 DNA sequence: TGTGCCAGCAGCCCCGTGGGGGGACGCACTGAAGCTTTCTTT.

V is TRBV27 and J is TRBJ1-5; D not certain. The CDR3 has 16 amino acids. Germline CDR1 MNHEY, CDR2 SMNVEV (reference sequence). V gave up 6 bases and J gave up 0 bases, with 15 bases separating them. CDR3 DNA: TGTGCCAGCAGGCGCTCACTGGACGATAGCAATCAGCCCCAGCATTTT. This sequence encodes CASRRSLDDSNQPQHF.

This clone occurred a few times. The chain couples TRBV19 to TRBJ1-1; D gene uncertain. The CDR3 is 15 amino acids. Trimming pared 3 bases from V and 0 bases from J, leaving 11 bases between. Germline CDR1 LNHDA, CDR2 SQIVND (reference sequence). CDR3 sequence (DNA): TGTGCCAGTAGTATTGTAGGGAGTCTGAACACTGAAGCTTTCTTT. Its translation is CASSIVGSLNTEAFF.

Concerning this clone: A much more abundant neighbour one base away suggests this may be a read error. Other DNA sequences in this sample translate to the same CDR3. DNA of the CDR3: TGTGCCAGCAGCTCCCACAATGAGCAGTTCTTC. Encoded protein: CASSSHNEQFF. The rearrangement links TRBV5-4 to TRBJ2-1; no clear D gene. Germline CDR1 reads SGHNT; CDR2 reads YYREEE (reference sequence). The CDR3 spans 11 residues.

The rearrangement links TRBV2 to TRBJ1-5; 7 bases fit TRBD1. With V trimmed by 3 bases and J by 6 bases, 5 bases remained unmatched. This CDR3 comprises 14 residues. Germline loops: CDR1 SNHLY, CDR2 FYNNEI. This CDR3 reads CASSDQGGRQPQHF. The DNA for the CDR3 is TGTGCCAGCAGTGATCAGGGGGGTCGTCAGCCCCAGCATTTT. Based on the CDR3 plus reference TRBV2 and TRBJ1-5, the full variable domain is EPEVTQTPSHQVTQMGQEVILRCVPISNHLYFYWYRQILGQKVEFLVSFYNNEISEKSEIFDDQFSVERPDGSNFTLKIRSTKLEDSAMYFCASSDQGGRQPQHFGDGTRLSIL.

This chain joins TRBV7-2 and TRBJ2-3; D ambiguous. CDR1 and CDR2 from the germline V gene are SGHTA and FQGNSA. V was shortened by 4 bases and J by 2 bases, with 7 bases between the two germline ends. The CDR3 runs to 13 residues. CDR3 coding DNA: TGTGCCAGCAGCTCTGCAGACACAGATACGCAGTATTTT. Protein: CASSSADTDTQYF.

The chain carries TRBV9 and TRBJ2-2, with 7 nucleotides matching TRBD1. Germline V lookup: CDR1 SGDLS, CDR2 YYNGEE. Trimming at V came to 0 bases and at J to 4 bases, leaving 3 bases not matched to a gene. The CDR3 has 15 amino acids. The CDR3 region is CASSVGQGFTGELFF. For the CDR3, the DNA is TGTGCCAGCAGCGTAGGACAGGGATTCACCGGGGAGCTGTTTTTT.

This clone was seen a handful of times. This rearrangement joins TRBV10-3 to TRBJ2-7; D call uncertain. This CDR3 has 11 residues. Trimming took 5 bases from V and 4 from J, leaving 6 bases between them. Germline CDR1 ENHRY, CDR2 SYGVKD. CDR3 sequence (DNA): TGTGCCATCAGTCGTGGATACGAGCAGTACTTC. Protein: CAISRGYEQYF.

The chain has TRBV6-5 and TRBJ2-3; TRBD1 matches at 10 bases. In germline, CDR1 is MNHEY, CDR2 SVGAGI. CDR3 length: 15 amino acids. V dropped 2 bases and J dropped 4; count of bases not matched to a gene: 3. The CDR3 here is CASSYVTGGPDTQYF. The CDR3 DNA follows: TGTGCCAGCAGTTACGTGACAGGGGGCCCAGATACGCAGTATTTT.

In this sample, this clone turned up once. In DNA form, the CDR3 reads TGCGCCAGCAGCACCACCCCGACAGGGGGAGGCGAAAAACTGTTTTTT. This codes for CASSTTPTGGGEKLFF. The chain couples TRBV5-1 to TRBJ1-4; 9 nucleotides line up with TRBD1. The V segment lost 4 bases and the J segment 8 bases; nucleotides outside the gene matches: 12. Germline CDR1 SGHRS, CDR2 YFSETQ. This CDR3 has 16 residues.

This clone was found a few times. The V and J genes are TRBV18 and TRBJ1-1; 7 bases match TRBD1. The V gene's germline CDR1 is KGHSH and CDR2 LQKENI. This CDR3 is 16 amino acids long. V lost 2 bases and J lost 0; bases outside the gene matches: 6. This CDR3 reads CASSPTRTGLNTEAFF. For the CDR3, the DNA is TGTGCCAGCTCACCAACGAGGACAGGTTTGAACACTGAAGCTTTCTTT.

V usage is TRBV11-1 and J usage is TRBJ2-5; possible D gene TRBD1, 5 bases. This CDR3 region has 15 residues. CDR1 and CDR2 from the germline V gene are SGHAT and FQDESV (reference sequence). V lost 5 bases and J 2 bases, leaving 15 bases between the germline ends. CDR3 region: CASSLYRSLQETQYF. Here the CDR3 DNA reads TGTGCCAGCAGCCTATACAGGTCCCTTCAAGAGACCCAGTACTTC.

The chain combines TRBV19 with TRBJ1-4; 9 bases agree with TRBD1. From germline, CDR1 is LNHDA and CDR2 SQIVND (reference sequence). V lost 6 bases and J lost 6; bases outside the gene matches: 26. The CDR3 length is 21 residues. The CDR3 here is CASSPVSPGQGFYKDDEKLFF. In DNA, the CDR3 is TGTGCCAGTAGCCCCGTCTCTCCGGGACAGGGATTCTATAAGGATGATGAAAAACTGTTTTTT.